Listed here are 12 T cell receptor beta chains from one sample, sequenced in a study of blood T cell repertoires in COVID-19. Generated by immunoSEQ multiplex PCR, the TCRdb table keeps only in-frame clones and is missing some. The profile shows under 250,000 clones, 80% to 85% of them singletons. The source material was PBMCs or T cells enriched from blood (not recorded which). The source is a woman in her forties or fifties with acute COVID-19.

The rearrangement uses TRBV7-9 and TRBJ2-5; 9 bases line up with TRBD2. This CDR3 spans 19 amino acids. Trimming at V came to 3 bases and at J to 4 bases, leaving 18 bases not matched to a gene. Germline CDR1 SEHNR, CDR2 FQNEAQ (reference sequence). CDR3 in DNA: TGTGCCAGCAGCTTTCGCGGGGGGGCCGGACCTTCTTACCGAGAGACCCAGTACTTC. Its protein product is CASSFRGGAGPSYRETQYF.

About this clone itself: Germline and junction disagree at one end, which may indicate a read error. The chain couples TRBV6-2 or TRBV6-3 to TRBJ2-1; D is possibly TRBD1 (7 bases). Per germline, CDR1 MNHEY and CDR2 SVGEGT. This CDR3 contains 15 residues. CDR3 sequence reads: CASTYGGGAYNEQFF. The CDR3 nucleotides are TGTGCCAGCACTTACGGAGGGGGCGCCTACAATGAGCAGTTCTTC.

The chain carries TRBV19 and TRBJ2-7, with 8 bases fitting TRBD2. The CDR3 is 15 amino acids. With V trimmed by 2 bases and J by 2 bases, 5 bases remained unmatched. Germline loops: CDR1 LNHDA, CDR2 SQIVND (reference sequence). This CDR3 is CASSIQAGAPYEQYF. The CDR3, as DNA: TGTGCCAGTAGTATACAAGCGGGAGCGCCCTACGAGCAGTACTTC.

V gene TRBV11-3 combines with J gene TRBJ2-5; D gene unclear. This CDR3 has 13 amino acids. The germline V gene encodes CDR1 SGHNT and CDR2 YENEEA. V was cut by 2 bases and J by 1 base, with 5 bases left in between. The CDR3 loop is CASSLPFQETQYF. The DNA of the CDR3 is TGTGCCAGCAGCTTACCTTTCCAAGAGACCCAGTACTTC.

This chain connects TRBV18 to TRBJ2-3, with D possibly being TRBD2 (5 bases). V dropped 4 bases and J dropped 5 bases, with 13 bases sitting between them. The CDR3 runs 14 residues. CDR1 is KGHSH, CDR2 LQKENI, per germline. The CDR3 is CASSRGLAEDTQYF. The CDR3 DNA reads as TGTGCCAGCTCACGGGGTCTAGCAGAAGATACGCAGTATTTT.

The rearrangement links TRBV6-6 to TRBJ1-1; D unresolved. This CDR3 has 14 amino acids. With 0 bases removed from V and 6 bases from J, the gap between germline ends came to 11 bases. Germline V CDR1 and CDR2: MNHNY, SVGAGI (reference sequence). DNA for the CDR3: TGTGCCAGCAGTTACTCCGGAGGAGGAGCTGAAGCTTTCTTT. Residues: CASSYSGGGAEAFF.

The chain carries TRBV4-3 and TRBJ2-2; D is unresolved. The V and J ends lost 9 bases and 0 bases respectively, with 11 bases between them. Per germline, CDR1 LGHNA and CDR2 YSLEER. The CDR3 runs to 14 residues. The CDR3 sequence: CASKTDANTGELFF. In nucleotides, the CDR3 is TGCGCCAGTAAAACAGACGCGAACACCGGGGAGCTGTTTTTT.

The gene calls are TRBV20-1 and TRBJ2-5; perhaps TRBD2 as D (6 bases). Trimming took 3 bases from V and 2 from J, leaving 22 bases between them. Germline values: CDR1 DFQATT, CDR2 SNEGSKA (reference sequence). CDR3 length: 17 residues. Here the CDR3 DNA reads TGCAGTGCTAGTATCTTAGCGGCGGGCGGAACGCAAGAGACCCAGTACTTC. Encoded protein: CSASILAAGGTQETQYF.

The V and J genes are TRBV11-2 and TRBJ1-2; D remains ambiguous. There are 14 residues in the CDR3. V shed 1 base and J shed 0 bases, with 6 bases lying between them. Germline assignment: CDR1 SGHAT and CDR2 FQNNGV. The CDR3 DNA reads TGTGCCAGCAGCTTAGGTACAGCTAACTATGGCTACACCTTC. It translates to CASSLGTANYGYTF. Drawing the rest from reference TRBV11-2 and TRBJ1-2, the complete variable domain is EAGVAQSPRYKIIEKRQSVAFWCNPISGHATLYWYQQILGQGPKLLIQFQNNGVVDDSQLPKDRFSAERLKGVDSTLKIQPAKLEDSAVYLCASSLGTANYGYTFGSGTRLTVV.

The rearrangement links TRBV20-1 to TRBJ2-1; D possibly corresponds to TRBD2 (5 bases). The CDR3 totals 10 residues. Germline V lookup: CDR1 DFQATT, CDR2 SNEGSKA (reference sequence). V gave up 8 bases and J gave up 7 bases, with 9 bases separating them. The CDR3 here is CSPTRNEQFF. DNA for the CDR3: TGCAGTCCTACTAGAAATGAGCAGTTCTTC.

This clone was seen once. The V and J genes are TRBV12-3 or TRBV12-4 and TRBJ2-1; 7 bases match TRBD2. This CDR3 spans 13 amino acids. Losses at the gene ends were 5 bases for V and 10 bases for J; bases not matched to a gene: 8. DNA for the CDR3: TGTGCCAGCAGTCCCGCGGGGGTGGGAGAGCAGTTCTTC. It codes for CASSPAGVGEQFF.

The chain is built from TRBV5-1 and TRBJ1-1, with D maybe TRBD1 (6 bases). Germline CDR1 and CDR2: SGHRS and YFSETQ. The CDR3 contains 15 residues. The V and J ends lost 1 base and 1 base respectively, with 11 bases between them. CDR3 residues: CASSLPLDRNTEAFF. CDR3 nucleotides: TGCGCCAGCAGCTTGCCCCTGGACAGGAACACTGAAGCTTTCTTT. The whole variable domain, filled in from reference TRBV5-1 and TRBJ1-1, reads KAGVTQTPRYLIKTRGQQVTLSCSPISGHRSVSWYQQTPGQGLQFLFEYFSETQRNKGNFPGRFSGRQFSNSRSEMNVSTLELGDSALYLCASSLPLDRNTEAFFGQGTRLTVV.